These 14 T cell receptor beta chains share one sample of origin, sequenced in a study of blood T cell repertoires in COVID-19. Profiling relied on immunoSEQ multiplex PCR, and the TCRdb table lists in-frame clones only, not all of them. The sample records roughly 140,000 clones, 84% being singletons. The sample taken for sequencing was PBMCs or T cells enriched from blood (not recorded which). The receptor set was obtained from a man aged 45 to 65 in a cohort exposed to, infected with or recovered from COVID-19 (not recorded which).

In DNA, the CDR3 is TGTGCCAGCAGCTTTTTCGGGGTCTCCTACAATGAGCAGTTCTTC. It yields the protein CASSFFGVSYNEQFF. V is TRBV5-4 and J is TRBJ2-1, with D possibly being TRBD2 (5 bases). V lost 2 bases and J 0 bases, leaving 9 bases between the germline ends. This CDR3 has 15 residues. The germline CDR1 and CDR2 sequences are SGHNT and YYREEE (reference sequence).

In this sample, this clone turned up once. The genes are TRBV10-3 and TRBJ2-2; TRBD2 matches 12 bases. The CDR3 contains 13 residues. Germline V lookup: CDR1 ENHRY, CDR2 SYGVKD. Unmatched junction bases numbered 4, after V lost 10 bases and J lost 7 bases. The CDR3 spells CATRGLAGGELFF. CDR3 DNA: TGTGCCACCAGGGGACTAGCGGGCGGGGAGCTGTTTTTT.

CDR3 nucleotides: TGTGCCAGCAGCCCGACTTCCGAAGATACGCAGTATTTT. Protein sequence: CASSPTSEDTQYF. The chain has TRBV3-1 (or the pseudogene TRBV3-2) and TRBJ2-3; no clear D. The CDR3 loop spans 13 amino acids. Germline CDR1 is LGHDT and CDR2 is YNNKEL (reference sequence). Trimming took 4 bases from V and 5 from J, leaving 10 bases between them.

CDR3 in DNA: TGTGCCAGCAGCTTAGAGGCGGGGGGGTCCTACGAGCAGTACTTC. It encodes CASSLEAGGSYEQYF. The rearrangement links TRBV7-8 to TRBJ2-7; TRBD2 matches at 9 bases. Trimming took 1 base from V and 1 from J; bases not matched to a gene: 2. The germline V gene encodes CDR1 SGHVS and CDR2 FQNEAQ. The CDR3 covers 15 residues.

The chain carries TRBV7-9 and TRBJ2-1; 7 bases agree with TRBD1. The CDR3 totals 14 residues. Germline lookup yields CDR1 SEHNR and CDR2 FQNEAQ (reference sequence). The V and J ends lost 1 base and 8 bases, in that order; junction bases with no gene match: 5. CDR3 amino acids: CASSLGGQGDEQFF. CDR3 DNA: TGTGCCAGCAGCTTAGGGGGGCAGGGGGATGAGCAGTTCTTC.

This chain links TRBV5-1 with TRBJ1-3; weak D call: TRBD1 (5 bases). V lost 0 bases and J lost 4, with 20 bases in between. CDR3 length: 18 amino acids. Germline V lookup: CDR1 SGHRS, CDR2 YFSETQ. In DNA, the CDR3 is TGCGCCAGCAGCTTGGTGGACCAGGGAAGTTTGTCAGGAAACACCATATATTTT. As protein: CASSLVDQGSLSGNTIYF.

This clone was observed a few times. DNA for the CDR3: TGTGCCATCAGTGAGGGAGGCAGGAACACTGAAGCTTTCTTT. Protein sequence: CAISEGGRNTEAFF. V usage is TRBV10-3 and J usage is TRBJ1-1, with D hard to call. The CDR3 has 14 residues. V lost 2 bases and J lost 1, with 8 bases in between. CDR1 ENHRY and CDR2 SYGVKD come from the germline V gene.

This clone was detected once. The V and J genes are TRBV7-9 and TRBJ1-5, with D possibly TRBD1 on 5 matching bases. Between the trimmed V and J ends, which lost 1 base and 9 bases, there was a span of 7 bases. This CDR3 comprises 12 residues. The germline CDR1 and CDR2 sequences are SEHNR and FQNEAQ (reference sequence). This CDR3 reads CASSLGGMPQHF. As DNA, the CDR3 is TGTGCCAGCAGCTTAGGGGGCATGCCCCAGCATTTT.

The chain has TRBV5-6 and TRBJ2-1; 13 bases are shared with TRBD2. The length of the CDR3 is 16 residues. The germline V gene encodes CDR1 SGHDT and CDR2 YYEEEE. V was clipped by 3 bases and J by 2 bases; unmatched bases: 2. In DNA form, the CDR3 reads TGTGCCAGCAGCTGGGGACTAGCGGGGACCTACAATGAGCAGTTCTTC. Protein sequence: CASSWGLAGTYNEQFF.

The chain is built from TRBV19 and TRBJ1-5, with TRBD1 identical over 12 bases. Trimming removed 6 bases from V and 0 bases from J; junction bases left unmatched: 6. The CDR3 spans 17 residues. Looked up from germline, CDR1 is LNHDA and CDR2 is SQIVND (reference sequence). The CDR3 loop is CASRSGTGGNSNQPQHF. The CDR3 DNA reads TGTGCCAGTAGATCTGGGACAGGGGGCAATAGCAATCAGCCCCAGCATTTT.

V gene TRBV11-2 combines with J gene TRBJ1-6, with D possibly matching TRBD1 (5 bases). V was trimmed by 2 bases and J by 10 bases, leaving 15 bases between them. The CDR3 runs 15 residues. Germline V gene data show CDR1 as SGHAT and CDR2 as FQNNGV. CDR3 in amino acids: CASSLNQGAASPLHF. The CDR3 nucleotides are TGTGCCAGCAGCTTAAACCAGGGTGCGGCGTCACCCCTCCACTTT.

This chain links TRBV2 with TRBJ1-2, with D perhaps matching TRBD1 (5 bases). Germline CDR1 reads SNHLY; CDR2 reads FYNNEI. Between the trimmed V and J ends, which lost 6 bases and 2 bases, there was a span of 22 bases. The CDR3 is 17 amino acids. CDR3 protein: CASRNWGSLYRNYGYTF. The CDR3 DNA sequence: TGTGCCAGCAGGAACTGGGGATCTCTGTACAGGAACTATGGCTACACCTTC.

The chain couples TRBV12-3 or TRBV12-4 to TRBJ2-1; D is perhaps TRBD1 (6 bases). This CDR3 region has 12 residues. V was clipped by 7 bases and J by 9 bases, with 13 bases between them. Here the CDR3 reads CASTQWDTEQFF. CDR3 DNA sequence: TGTGCCAGCACTCAGTGGGACACTGAGCAGTTCTTC.

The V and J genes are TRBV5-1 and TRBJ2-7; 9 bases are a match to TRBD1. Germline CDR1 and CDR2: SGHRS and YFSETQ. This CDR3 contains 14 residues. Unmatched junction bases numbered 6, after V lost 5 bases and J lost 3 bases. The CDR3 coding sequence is TGCGCCAGCAGAACAGGGGGCGCTTTCTACGAGCAGTACTTC. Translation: CASRTGGAFYEQYF.